Listed below are T cell receptor beta chains from one sample, sequenced in a study of identical twins. MiXCR, run by TCRdb on the 5' RACE reads, gives a single entry per CDR3 protein. The repertoire holds some 1,600,000 distinct CDR3 sequences, with under 35% as singletons. The sample was cord blood. Receptor source: a newborn girl in good health. Each CDR3 is given with its conserved first and last residue. The D gene is left open where the match is weak. Only part of the rows carry a size: once, few, many, or a class if the clone is expanded.

D,J,V,size,DNA,CDR3
TRBD1,TRBJ2-7,TRBV7-9,few,TGTGCCAGCAGCTGGACAGGGGGCGCGGACGAGCAGTACTTC,CASSWTGGADEQYF
TRBD1,TRBJ1-1,TRBV12-3/TRBV12-4,NA,TGTGCCAGCAGTCCTGCGGGACAGGTGAACACTGAAGCTTTCTTT,CASSPAGQVNTEAFF
NA,TRBJ2-5,TRBV5-1,NA,TGCGCCAGCAGACCCTATGGTAGGCCGTTACAAGAGACCCAGTACTTC,CASRPYGRPLQETQYF
TRBD1,TRBJ1-2,TRBV5-6,few,TGTGCCAGCATAAGTCTAGGGACAGGGGCTAACTATGGCTACACCTTC,CASISLGTGANYGYTF
NA,TRBJ2-7,TRBV7-2,few,TGTGCCAGCAGCTTAATGGGCCGACTAGTTTACGAGCAGTACTTC,CASSLMGRLVYEQYF
NA,TRBJ2-3,TRBV24-1,NA,TGTGCCACCAGTGAGGCCCCGAGACTTGAGCGGAACACAGATACGCAGTATTTT,CATSEAPRLERNTDTQYF
NA,TRBJ2-4,TRBV27,NA,TGTGCCAGCAGTTTGGACCGATTCCCTAGGGAGCAGTACTTC,CASSLDRFPREQYF
TRBD1,TRBJ2-7,TRBV6-5,NA,TGTGCCAGCAGGCTCCGGGACAGGGACGAGCAGTACTTC,CASRLRDRDEQYF
NA,TRBJ2-3,TRBV4-1,few,TGCGCCAGCAGCCAAGTAAGCGCTGTAGATACGCAGTATTTT,CASSQVSAVDTQYF
TRBD2,TRBJ2-1,TRBV7-9,NA,TGTGCCAGCAGCTTAGTGGGGAGGGACGATATGGAGTTCTTC,CASSLVGRDDMEFF
TRBD2,TRBJ2-3,TRBV6-2/TRBV6-3,NA,TGTGCCAGCACCGAGACTAGCGGGAGATTTGATACGCAGTATTTT,CASTETSGRFDTQYF
TRBD1,TRBJ1-5,TRBV24-1,few,TGTGCCACCGGACAGGGGGCAAATCAGCCCCAGCATTTT,CATGQGANQPQHF
NA,TRBJ1-1,TRBV20-1,few,TGCAGTGCCGGGACGGAGAACACTGAAGCTTTCTTT,CSAGTENTEAFF
TRBD2,TRBJ2-3,TRBV18,few,TGTGCCAGCTCACCCCTAACTAGCGCCCGCACAGATACGCAGTATTTT,CASSPLTSARTDTQYF
NA,TRBJ2-5,TRBV7-9,NA,TGTGCCAGCAGTCCCTATAATGAGAACAGGGACGGGCAGTACTTC,CASSPYNENRDGQYF
TRBD1,TRBJ1-6,TRBV13,few,TGTGCCAGCAGCAAGTCTCAGGGGGTCCATAATTCACCCCTCCACTTT,CASSKSQGVHNSPLHF
TRBD1,TRBJ2-5,TRBV28,once,TGTGCCAGCAGTCAAGGACAGGGGGCGTGGGAGACCCAGTACTTC,CASSQGQGAWETQYF
NA,TRBJ1-5,TRBV2,NA,TGTGCCAGCAGTGTACCGAGGCAGCCCCAGCATTTT,CASSVPRQPQHF
NA,TRBJ2-7,TRBV7-2,NA,TGTGCCAGCAGCCCAATGGACGAGCAGTACTTC,CASSPMDEQYF
NA,TRBJ1-6,TRBV3-1,NA,TGTGCCAGCAGCCCTTCCGGGACCGGGGATTCACCCCTCCACTTT,CASSPSGTGDSPLHF
NA,TRBJ2-5,TRBV20-1,NA,TGCAGTGCTAGAGGGATCGGACAGTCCCAAGAGACCCAGTACTTC,CSARGIGQSQETQYF
NA,TRBJ1-2,TRBV28,few,TGTGCCAGCAGTTACAGGTTGGCCGGCTACACCTTC,CASSYRLAGYTF
NA,TRBJ2-1,TRBV5-1,NA,TGCGCCAGCAGGCCAACAGGTAGCTCCTACAATGAGCAGTTCTTC,CASRPTGSSYNEQFF
NA,TRBJ1-1,TRBV28,few,TGTGCCAGCAGTTCTCTGGGGAAAGCTTTCTTT,CASSSLGKAFF
NA,TRBJ1-6,TRBV6-5,once,TGTGCTATCCGGGGCGGCGAGGGTTCACCCCTCCACTTT,CAIRGGEGSPLHF
NA,TRBJ1-1,TRBV28,NA,TGTGCCAGCAGTTTACCTAGCATGAACACTGAAGCTTTCTTT,CASSLPSMNTEAFF
TRBD2,TRBJ2-1,TRBV3-1,NA,TGTGCCAGCAGCCAAGTTGCTAGCGGGGGGGCCAGATACAATGAGCAGTTCTTC,CASSQVASGGARYNEQFF